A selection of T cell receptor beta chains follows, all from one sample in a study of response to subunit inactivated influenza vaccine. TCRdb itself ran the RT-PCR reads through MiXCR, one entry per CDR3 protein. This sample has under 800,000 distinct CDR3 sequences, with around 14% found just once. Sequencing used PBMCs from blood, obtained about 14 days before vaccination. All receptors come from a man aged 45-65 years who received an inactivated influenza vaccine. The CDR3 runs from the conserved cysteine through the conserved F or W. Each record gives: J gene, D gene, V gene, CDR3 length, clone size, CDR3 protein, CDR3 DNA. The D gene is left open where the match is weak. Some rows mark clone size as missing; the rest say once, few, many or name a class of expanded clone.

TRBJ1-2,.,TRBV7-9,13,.,CASSLPGRGGYTF,TGTGCCAGCAGCTTACCAGGGAGGGGAGGCTACACCTTC
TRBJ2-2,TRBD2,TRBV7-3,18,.,CASSLTPTSQGNTGELFF,TGTGCCAGCAGCTTAACCCCGACTAGCCAAGGGAACACCGGGGAGCTGTTTTTT
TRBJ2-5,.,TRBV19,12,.,CASVTAQETQYF,TGTGCCAGCGTGACAGCCCAAGAGACCCAGTACTTC
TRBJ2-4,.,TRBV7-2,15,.,CASSLAVASENIQYF,TGTGCCAGCAGCTTAGCAGTGGCAAGTGAGAACATTCAGTACTTC
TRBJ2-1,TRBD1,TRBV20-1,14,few,CSAPQGDSYNEQFF,TGCAGTGCACCTCAGGGGGATTCCTACAATGAGCAGTTCTTC
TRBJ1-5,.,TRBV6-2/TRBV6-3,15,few,CASDIRSNSNQPQHF,TGTGCCAGCGATATCAGGAGTAATAGCAATCAGCCCCAGCATTTT
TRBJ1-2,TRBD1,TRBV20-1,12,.,CSARKDRAGCTF,TGCAGTGCTAGAAAGGACAGGGCGGGTTGCACCTTC
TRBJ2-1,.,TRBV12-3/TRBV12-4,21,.,CASSLIPPAFVAVSSYNEQFF,TGTGCCAGCAGTTTAATTCCACCCGCCTTTGTAGCGGTGAGCTCCTACAATGAGCAGTTCTTC
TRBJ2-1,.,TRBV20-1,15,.,CSARVSRRSYNEQFF,TGCAGTGCTAGAGTTTCAAGGAGGTCGTACAATGAGCAGTTCTTC
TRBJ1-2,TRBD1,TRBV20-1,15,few,CSARSTGVSNYGYTF,TGCAGTGCTAGGTCCACAGGGGTTTCGAACTATGGCTACACCTTC
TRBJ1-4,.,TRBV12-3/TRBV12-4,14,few,CASSLGGAGEKLFF,TGTGCCAGCAGTTTGGGAGGGGCTGGAGAAAAACTGTTTTTT
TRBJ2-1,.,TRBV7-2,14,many,CASSFSGSYNEQFF,TGTGCCAGCAGTTTCTCAGGGTCTTACAATGAGCAGTTCTTC
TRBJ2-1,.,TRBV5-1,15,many,CASSLGGAQNNEQFF,TGCGCCAGCAGCTTGGGGGGGGCGCAGAACAATGAGCAGTTCTTC
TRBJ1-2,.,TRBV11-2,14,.,CASSLGKINYGYTF,TGTGCCAGCAGCTTGGGGAAAATTAACTATGGCTACACCTTC
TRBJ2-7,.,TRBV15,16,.,CATSRSPFGAPYEQYF,TGTGCCACCAGCAGGTCCCCTTTCGGGGCCCCGTACGAGCAGTACTTC
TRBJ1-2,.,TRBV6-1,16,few,CASRDTGIALLYGYTF,TGTGCCAGCAGAGACACGGGCATCGCTCTTTTGTATGGCTACACCTTC
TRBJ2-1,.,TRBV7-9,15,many,CASSLDGSPYNEQFF,TGTGCCAGCAGCTTAGACGGGAGTCCCTACAATGAGCAGTTCTTC
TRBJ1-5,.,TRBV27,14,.,CASSSQYSNQPQHF,TGTGCCAGCAGTTCCCAATATAGCAATCAGCCCCAGCATTTT
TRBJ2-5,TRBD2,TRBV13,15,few,CASSADRSGRETQYF,TGTGCCAGCAGCGCCGACCGCAGCGGGAGAGAGACCCAGTACTTC
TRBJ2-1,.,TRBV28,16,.,CASSLMGAHSYNEQFF,TGTGCCAGCAGCCTCATGGGGGCCCACTCCTACAATGAGCAGTTCTTC
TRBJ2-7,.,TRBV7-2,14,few,CASISVGVLYEQYF,TGTGCCAGCATTTCGGTCGGAGTTCTTTACGAGCAGTACTTC
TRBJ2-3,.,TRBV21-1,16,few,CASSKKYGQDTDTQYF,TGTGCCAGCAGCAAAAAATATGGTCAAGACACAGATACGCAGTATTTT
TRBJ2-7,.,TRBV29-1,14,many,CSVGFRPQTYEQYF,TGCAGCGTTGGATTTCGTCCACAAACCTACGAGCAGTACTTC
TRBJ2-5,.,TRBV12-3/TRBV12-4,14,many,CASSLAGFQETQYF,TGTGCCAGCAGTTTAGCGGGGTTCCAAGAGACCCAGTACTTC
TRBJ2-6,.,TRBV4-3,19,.,CASSQDGSTHLSGANVLTF,TGCGCCAGCAGCCAAGATGGCTCCACCCACCTCTCTGGGGCCAACGTCCTGACTTTC
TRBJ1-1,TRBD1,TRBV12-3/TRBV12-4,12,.,CASNRGKTEAFF,TGTGCCAGCAACAGGGGGAAGACTGAAGCTTTCTTT
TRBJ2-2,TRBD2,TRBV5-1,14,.,CASSSIAGTGELFF,TGCGCCAGCAGCTCTATAGCGGGAACCGGGGAGCTGTTTTTT
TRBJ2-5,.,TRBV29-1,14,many,CSVEGASVDETQYF,TGCAGCGTTGAAGGGGCTAGCGTAGACGAGACCCAGTACTTC
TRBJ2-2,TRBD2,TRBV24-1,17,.,CATSPTPGLAKTGELFF,TGTGCCACCAGCCCCACTCCGGGACTAGCGAAGACCGGGGAGCTGTTTTTT
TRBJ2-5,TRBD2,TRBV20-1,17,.,CSARGGLGSSGQETQYF,TGCAGTGCTAGGGGGGGGTTAGGGAGTAGCGGGCAAGAGACCCAGTACTTC
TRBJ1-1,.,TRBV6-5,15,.,CASSYAPEMNTEAFF,TGTGCCAGCAGTTACGCACCGGAGATGAACACTGAAGCTTTCTTT
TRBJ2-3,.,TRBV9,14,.,CASGRETSTDTQYF,TGTGCCAGCGGTCGTGAAACTAGCACAGATACGCAGTATTTT
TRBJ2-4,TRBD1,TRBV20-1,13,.,CSARGQGGDIQYF,TGCAGTGCTAGGGGACAGGGAGGGGACATTCAGTACTTC
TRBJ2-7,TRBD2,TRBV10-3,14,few,CATRGGEGSYEQYF,TGTGCGACCCGGGGGGGAGAAGGTTCCTACGAGCAGTACTTC
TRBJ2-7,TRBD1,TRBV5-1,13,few,CASSFRTGNEQYF,TGCGCCAGCAGCTTTCGGACAGGGAACGAGCAGTACTTC